Listed below are T cell receptor beta chains from one sample, sequenced in a study of cytomegalovirus exposure and HLA in healthy donors. Method: immunoSEQ multiplex PCR; TCRdb's copy keeps in-frame clones and lacks some. The sample table includes some 75,000 clones. Source material: PBMCs. These receptors originate from a female donor in good health and CMV-seropositive. Each CDR3 is given with its conserved first and last residue. Each record gives: J gene, V gene, D gene, CDR3 DNA, CDR3 protein. D genes are given only for firm matches.

j_gene: TRBJ2-2; v_gene: TRBV4-2; d_gene: TRBD2; CDR3nt: TGTGCCAGCAGCCAAGGTCCGGGGGGTACCACCGGGGAGCTGTTTTTT; CDR3aa: CASSQGPGGTTGELFF
j_gene: TRBJ2-7; v_gene: TRBV4-3; d_gene: TRBD1; CDR3nt: TGCGCCAGCAGCCAAGAGAGCGGACAGGGATTCTACGAGCAGTACTTC; CDR3aa: CASSQESGQGFYEQYF
j_gene: TRBJ2-3; v_gene: TRBV6-5; d_gene: TRBD2; CDR3nt: TGTGCCAGCAGACTACTAGCGGGAGGTGCAGATACGCAGTATTTT; CDR3aa: CASRLLAGGADTQYF
j_gene: TRBJ1-2; v_gene: TRBV6-1; d_gene: TRBD1; CDR3nt: TGTGCCAGCAGAGAGACAGGGGCCTTTTACTATGGCTACACCTTC; CDR3aa: CASRETGAFYYGYTF
j_gene: TRBJ2-7; v_gene: TRBV25-1; d_gene: TRBD1; CDR3nt: TGTGCCAGCAGCGACAGGGGGCTGCCGTACGAGCAGTACTTC; CDR3aa: CASSDRGLPYEQYF
j_gene: TRBJ2-3; v_gene: TRBV2; d_gene: TRBD2; CDR3nt: TGTGCCAGCCGTGAGCGCGGACTAGCCGTGGATACGCAGTATTTT; CDR3aa: CASRERGLAVDTQYF
j_gene: TRBJ2-1; v_gene: TRBV9; d_gene: -; CDR3nt: TGTGCCAGCAGCGTAGACAGGCTTGGGTCCCCGGAGCAGTTCTTC; CDR3aa: CASSVDRLGSPEQFF
j_gene: TRBJ1-2; v_gene: TRBV6-5; d_gene: -; CDR3nt: TGTGCCAGCAGGGATACAGTTAACTATGGCTACACCTTC; CDR3aa: CASRDTVNYGYTF
j_gene: TRBJ2-7; v_gene: TRBV7-9; d_gene: -; CDR3nt: TGTGCCAGCAGCTTAGGTGCAGGTTTCTCCTACGAGCAGTACTTC; CDR3aa: CASSLGAGFSYEQYF
j_gene: TRBJ1-3; v_gene: TRBV7-2; d_gene: -; CDR3nt: TGTGCCAGCAGCCCCGGGACTTCTGGAAACACCATATATTTT; CDR3aa: CASSPGTSGNTIYF
j_gene: TRBJ2-2; v_gene: TRBV28; d_gene: -; CDR3nt: TGTGCCAGCACCCGGTACACCGGGGAGCTGTTTTTT; CDR3aa: CASTRYTGELFF
j_gene: TRBJ1-1; v_gene: TRBV23-1; d_gene: -; CDR3nt: TGCGCCAGCACCTGTCCCAGGACTGAAGCTTTCTTT; CDR3aa: CASTCPRTEAFF
j_gene: TRBJ2-7; v_gene: TRBV19; d_gene: TRBD1; CDR3nt: TGTGCCAGTAGCCGGGACAGGGGGCCCTACGAGCAGTACTTC; CDR3aa: CASSRDRGPYEQYF
j_gene: TRBJ2-3; v_gene: TRBV7-2; d_gene: -; CDR3nt: TGTGCCAGCAGCTTGGTTTTGTCGGAGAATACGCAGTATTTT; CDR3aa: CASSLVLSENTQYF
j_gene: TRBJ2-3; v_gene: TRBV4-1; d_gene: -; CDR3nt: TGCGCCAGCAGCCAAGGGAGTACCCCAGATACGCAGTATTTT; CDR3aa: CASSQGSTPDTQYF
j_gene: TRBJ2-1; v_gene: TRBV5-1; d_gene: TRBD1; CDR3nt: TGCGCCAGCAGCTCGGGACAGTCTAAGAATGAGCAGTTCTTC; CDR3aa: CASSSGQSKNEQFF
j_gene: TRBJ2-3; v_gene: TRBV6-5; d_gene: TRBD1; CDR3nt: TGTGCCAGCAGTTCTCGACAGGGCGTTACAGATACGCAGTATTTT; CDR3aa: CASSSRQGVTDTQYF
j_gene: TRBJ2-7; v_gene: TRBV10-1; d_gene: -; CDR3nt: TGCGCCAGCAGTGGAGACAGGACCTACGAGCAGTACTTC; CDR3aa: CASSGDRTYEQYF
j_gene: TRBJ1-2; v_gene: TRBV6-4; d_gene: -; CDR3nt: TGTGCCAGCAGTGAGGGGGCCACCGGCTATGGCTACACCTTC; CDR3aa: CASSEGATGYGYTF
j_gene: TRBJ1-6; v_gene: TRBV4-3; d_gene: -; CDR3nt: TGCGCCAGCAGCCAAGATCTACAGGGCTCCTATAATTCACCCCTCCACTTT; CDR3aa: CASSQDLQGSYNSPLHF
j_gene: TRBJ2-7; v_gene: TRBV15; d_gene: -; CDR3nt: TGTGCCACCAGCAGAGGGCCCGGGGGTCCCACCTACGAGCAGTACTTC; CDR3aa: CATSRGPGGPTYEQYF
j_gene: TRBJ2-2; v_gene: TRBV7-6; d_gene: -; CDR3nt: TGTGCCAGCTTGGAGTCGCCGAACACCGGGGAGCTGTTTTTT; CDR3aa: CASLESPNTGELFF
j_gene: TRBJ2-7; v_gene: TRBV5-4; d_gene: TRBD2; CDR3nt: TGTGCCAGCAGCCCCGGAACTAGCGGGAGGTACGAGCAGTACTTC; CDR3aa: CASSPGTSGRYEQYF